What follows are 11 T cell receptor beta chains derived from one specimen sequenced in a study of T-cell reconstitution after alpha-beta-depleted transplantation in children listed by TCRdb under 2016. Libraries were prepared through PCR. The sample was run on an Illumina HiSeq 2500. TCR libraries were prepared with molecular barcoding, using unique molecular identifiers to normalize TCRbeta repertoire quantification. TCRdb redid the processing of the public reads, applying fastp at Q25 and MiXCR, and retained in-frame beta chains. Entries that share a CDR3 protein sequence are merged under the most common genes and DNA. The sample table holds approximately 200,000 distinct CDR3 sequences, of which approximately 15% were seen once. Of the sample, about 13% is held by the ten largest clones. Material: PBMCs from the stem cell graft donor, obtained from the stem cell graft. These receptors came from a human donor who donated a stem cell graft to a child with acute lymphoblastic leukemia.

This clonotype was observed a handful of times. The chain recombines TRBV5-1 with TRBJ2-5, with D possibly matching TRBD1 (5 bases). Per the germline V gene, CDR1 is SGHRS and CDR2 is YFSETQ. Trimming took off 0 bases at V and 2 bases at J, with 11 bases between the two ends. The length of the CDR3 is 15 residues. This CDR3 reads CASSLDGRVQETQYF. CDR3 DNA: TGCGCCAGCAGCTTGGATGGCAGGGTACAAGAGACCCAGTACTTC.

This clonotype was detected many times. This chain uses TRBV10-3 with TRBJ2-2; D not certain. Per the germline V gene, CDR1 is ENHRY and CDR2 is SYGVKD. The CDR3 sequence is 13 residues long. The ends were cut back, 5 bases at V and 4 bases at J, with 8 bases in the middle. Here the CDR3 reads CAISPSTTGELFF. In DNA, the CDR3 is TGTGCCATCAGTCCGTCGACCACCGGGGAGCTGTTTTTT.

With respect to this clonotype: This may be a read error, as it is one base from a much larger clone. The gene calls are TRBV9 and TRBJ2-3; D assignment may be TRBD1 or TRBD2 (5 bases each). Germline CDR1 and CDR2: SGDLS and YYNGEE. This CDR3 contains 15 residues. The CDR3 is CAISVAGTPTDTQYF. The CDR3, as DNA: TGTGCCATCAGCGTGGCCGGGACCCCCACAGATACGCAGTATTTT.

This clonotype was detected ten times or more. This chain uses TRBV5-1 with TRBJ1-5; a weak D match, TRBD1 (6 bases). CDR1 is SGHRS and CDR2 is YFSETQ in the germline V gene. The CDR3 runs to 14 residues. Trimming pared 3 bases from V and 4 bases from J, leaving 11 bases between. The CDR3 region is CASSSTTGNQPQHF. In nucleotides, the CDR3 is TGCGCCAGCAGCTCAACCACAGGGAATCAGCCCCAGCATTTT. Full variable domain (rest looked up from reference TRBV5-1 and TRBJ1-5): KAGVTQTPRYLIKTRGQQVTLSCSPISGHRSVSWYQQTPGQGLQFLFEYFSETQRNKGNFPGRFSGRQFSNSRSEMNVSTLELGDSALYLCASSSTTGNQPQHFGDGTRLSIL.

This chain connects TRBV12-3 or TRBV12-4 to TRBJ2-5, with unresolved D. The CDR3 is 15 amino acids. V gave up 5 bases and J gave up 2 bases, with 15 bases separating them. CDR3: CASSPPEGQQETQYF. The CDR3 DNA reads TGTGCCAGCAGTCCGCCAGAAGGGCAGCAAGAGACCCAGTACTTC.

This clonotype was found many times. The J gene is TRBJ2-5, the V gene TRBV6-5; the match to TRBD1 covers 8 bases. CDR3 length: 15 residues. Germline-derived CDR1 and CDR2 are MNHEY and SVGAGI. V was pared by 5 bases and J by 2 bases, with 7 bases of the junction left unmatched. The CDR3 DNA follows: TGTGCCAGCAGTCACCAGGGGGCGTTGCAAGAGACCCAGTACTTC. It codes for CASSHQGALQETQYF.

The rearrangement links TRBV12-3 or TRBV12-4 to TRBJ2-5, with TRBD2 matching over 10 bases. This CDR3 comprises 16 residues. V dropped 3 bases and J dropped 3; count of bases not matched to a gene: 7. CDR3 DNA sequence: TGTGCCAGCAGTTTTTGGCCTAGCGGGAGTGAAGAGACCCAGTACTTC. This translates into CASSFWPSGSEETQYF.

Turning to this clonotype: Since a much larger clone is just one base distant, this may be a read error. The final CDR3 position lacks the conserved phenylalanine or tryptophan, pointing to a likely read error. Here the CDR3 DNA reads TGCAGCGTTGGCCACGGAGATGGCTACACCTCC. Its translation is CSVGHGDGYTS. V and J are TRBV29-1 and TRBJ1-2; D is ambiguous. The CDR3 runs to 11 residues. V was shortened by 4 bases and J by 6 bases, with 9 bases between the two germline ends. Germline values: CDR1 SQVTM, CDR2 ANQGSEA.

This clonotype has at least ten counts. The V gene is TRBV29-1, the J gene TRBJ1-2; no clear D gene. V lost 3 bases to trimming and J lost 4 bases, with 12 bases between them. CDR3 size: 13 residues. CDR1 and CDR2 (germline): SQVTM, ANQGSEA. CDR3 sequence reads: CSVDLPSGYGYTF. As DNA, the CDR3 is TGCAGCGTTGATCTGCCGTCTGGCTATGGCTACACCTTC.

This clonotype has at least ten counts. The chain is built from TRBV7-9 and TRBJ2-3; D gene uncertain. The CDR3 runs 14 residues. Germline V CDR1 and CDR2: SEHNR, FQNEAQ (reference sequence). The V gene lost 0 bases and the J gene lost 4 bases, with 8 bases spanning the gap. The CDR3 loop reads CASSLAGKSDTQYF. The CDR3 DNA reads as TGTGCCAGCAGCTTAGCGGGAAAGTCAGATACGCAGTATTTT.

This chain joins TRBV29-1 and TRBJ1-4, with unresolved D. Trimming shortened V by 0 bases and J by 4 bases, and 9 bases separated the two germline ends. CDR1 is SQVTM and CDR2 is ANQGSEA in the germline V gene. The CDR3 runs 14 residues. CDR3 coding DNA: TGCAGCGTTGAAGAGGGCTTTGATAATGAAAAACTGTTTTTT. It codes for CSVEEGFDNEKLFF. Complete variable domain (other parts from reference TRBV29-1 and TRBJ1-4): SAVISQKPSRDICQRGTSLTIQCQVDSQVTMMFWYRQQPGQSLTLIATANQGSEATYESGFVIDKFPISRPNLTFSTLTVSNMSPEDSSIYLCSVEEGFDNEKLFFGSGTQLSVL.